These 23 T cell receptor beta chains were sequenced from one sample in a study of T cell responses to AZD1222 COVID-19 vaccine. Assay used: immunoSEQ multiplex PCR; TCRdb lists only in-frame clones, some missing. The table includes about 180,000 clones, around nine tenths detected once. Sequences were derived from peripheral blood, sampled on day 0 of AZD1222 vaccination. Every receptor here comes from an adult in good health.

This chain joins TRBV9 and TRBJ1-2, with D tentatively TRBD1 (5 bases). Germline-derived CDR1 and CDR2 are SGDLS and YYNGEE. Trimming took 3 bases from V and 8 from J, leaving 14 bases between them. The CDR3 loop spans 13 amino acids. DNA for the CDR3: TGTGCCAGCAGCGGGGGACGGGTAGGAGGCTACACCTTC. Encoded protein: CASSGGRVGGYTF. Variable domain in full (rest from reference TRBV9 and TRBJ1-2): DSGVTQTPKHLITATGQRVTLRCSPRSGDLSVYWYQQSLDQGLQFLIQYYNGEERAKGNILERFSAQQFPDLHSELNLSSLELGDSALYFCASSGGRVGGYTFGSGTRLTVV.

V is TRBV7-9 and J is TRBJ1-1, with a weak D call TRBD1 (6 bases). The CDR3 totals 13 residues. The V gene lost 4 bases and the J gene lost 7 bases, with 13 bases spanning the gap. Per germline, CDR1 SEHNR and CDR2 FQNEAQ (reference sequence). CDR3 region: CASSSSTGSEAFF. CDR3 DNA: TGTGCCAGCAGCTCCTCGACAGGTAGTGAAGCTTTCTTT.

The chain joins TRBV5-1 to TRBJ2-2; D might be TRBD1 (5 bases). V gave up 0 bases and J gave up 3 bases, with 12 bases separating them. The CDR3 has 16 residues. CDR1 and CDR2 (germline): SGHRS, YFSETQ. In DNA, the CDR3 is TGCGCCAGCAGCTTGGCCGGTTTAGGGGACACCGGGGAGCTGTTTTTT. Protein: CASSLAGLGDTGELFF. Variable domain in full (rest from reference TRBV5-1 and TRBJ2-2): KAGVTQTPRYLIKTRGQQVTLSCSPISGHRSVSWYQQTPGQGLQFLFEYFSETQRNKGNFPGRFSGRQFSNSRSEMNVSTLELGDSALYLCASSLAGLGDTGELFFGEGSRLTVL.

This chain links TRBV27 with TRBJ1-1, with TRBD1 matching over 8 bases. V shed 3 bases and J 5 bases; nucleotides not matched to a gene: 20. There are 19 residues in the CDR3. Germline V gene data show CDR1 as MNHEY and CDR2 as SMNVEV (reference sequence). CDR3 coding DNA: TGTGCCAGCAGTTTTTCCCGACTCCGACAGGGGCATGGATCTACTGAAGCTTTCTTT. Its translation: CASSFSRLRQGHGSTEAFF.

The chain uses TRBV2 and TRBJ2-2; D call uncertain. Germline lookup yields CDR1 SNHLY and CDR2 FYNNEI. V was pared by 2 bases and J by 7 bases, with 5 bases between. CDR3 length: 12 amino acids. The CDR3 here is CASSESIGELFF. The CDR3 coding sequence is TGTGCCAGCAGTGAATCGATCGGGGAGCTGTTTTTT.

J is TRBJ2-7 and V is TRBV5-4; D may match TRBD1 or TRBD2 (5 bases each). The CDR3 has 14 residues. CDR1 SGHNT and CDR2 YYREEE come from the germline V gene (reference sequence). The V and J ends lost 4 bases and 4 bases respectively, with 15 bases between them. The DNA for the CDR3 is TGTGCCAGCAGCGATAATGAAGGGGAGTACGAGCAGTACTTC. Translated, it gives CASSDNEGEYEQYF.

The chain has TRBV7-3 and TRBJ1-2; 11 bases are a match to TRBD1. The CDR3 loop spans 15 amino acids. The germline gives CDR1 SGHTA, CDR2 FQGTGA. After removal of 5 bases from V and 6 bases from J, the junction contained 8 bases not matched to a gene. The chain's CDR3 is CASSPRDRGEDGYTF. The CDR3 nucleotides read TGTGCCAGCAGCCCACGGGACAGGGGGGAAGATGGCTACACCTTC.

The rearrangement joins TRBV9 to TRBJ1-3; 7 bases are a match to TRBD1. The CDR3 spans 14 residues. Germline lookup yields CDR1 SGDLS and CDR2 YYNGEE. The junction had 0 bases not matched to a gene; V was cut back by 0 bases and J by 3 bases. The CDR3 DNA follows: TGTGCCAGCAGCGTAGGGACAGGTGGAAACACCATATATTTT. Its protein is CASSVGTGGNTIYF. Full variable domain (rest looked up from reference TRBV9 and TRBJ1-3): DSGVTQTPKHLITATGQRVTLRCSPRSGDLSVYWYQQSLDQGLQFLIQYYNGEERAKGNILERFSAQQFPDLHSELNLSSLELGDSALYFCASSVGTGGNTIYFGEGSWLTVV.

The chain couples TRBV28 to TRBJ1-1, with D unresolved. The CDR3 sequence is 14 residues long. Germline loops: CDR1 MDHEN, CDR2 SYDVKM. Trimming shortened V by 5 bases and J by 1 base, and 11 bases separated the two germline ends. As DNA, the CDR3 is TGTGCCAGCAGTCATCTGAGGGCGAACACTGAAGCTTTCTTT. Amino acid sequence: CASSHLRANTEAFF.

The chain carries TRBV4-1 and TRBJ1-2, with 7 bases identical to TRBD1. After removal of 5 bases from V and 8 bases from J, the junction contained 20 bases not matched to a gene. The CDR3 has 17 amino acids. The V gene's germline CDR1 is MGHRA and CDR2 YSYEKL. The CDR3 sequence is CASSLHRDSSLNKGYTF. CDR3 bases: TGCGCCAGCAGCTTACACCGGGACAGCTCCCTGAATAAAGGCTACACCTTC.

The chain links TRBV14 to TRBJ1-6, with D hard to call. The CDR3 has 13 residues. V lost 8 bases and J lost 7, with 12 bases in between. Germline assignment: CDR1 SGHDN and CDR2 FVKESK. For the CDR3, the DNA is TGTGCCAGCCACGAAGGGAGGAATTCACCCCTCCACTTT. Translating it yields CASHEGRNSPLHF.

The J gene is TRBJ1-1, the V gene TRBV4-1, with 7 bases aligning to TRBD1. The CDR3 spans 16 residues. Germline lookup yields CDR1 MGHRA and CDR2 YSYEKL. Trimming took 3 bases from V and 10 from J; bases not matched to a gene: 17. The DNA of the CDR3 is TGCGCCAGCAGCCAGGGTGGCAGGGGGAGCCGGGATGGAGCTTTCTTT. Protein product: CASSQGGRGSRDGAFF.

The rearrangement uses TRBV6-2 or TRBV6-3 and TRBJ2-2; D not certain. The CDR3 spans 13 residues. The germline V gene encodes CDR1 MNHEY and CDR2 SVGEGT. Deletions cut 6 bases from V and 4 bases from J, with 9 bases between. CDR3 nucleotide sequence: TGTGCCAGCAGCCAGGCGTCCACCGGGGAGCTGTTTTTT. Protein sequence: CASSQASTGELFF.

The chain joins TRBV4-1 to TRBJ2-7, with 9 positions matching TRBD1. Germline values: CDR1 MGHRA, CDR2 YSYEKL. The CDR3 is 16 amino acids. The V and J ends lost 1 base and 4 bases, in that order; junction bases with no gene match: 8. Here the CDR3 DNA reads TGCGCCAGCAGCCAAGCCCCCCCGGACAGGGGTTACGAGCAGTACTTC. As protein: CASSQAPPDRGYEQYF.

V and J are TRBV24-1 and TRBJ2-3; D uncertain. This CDR3 region has 14 residues. Germline V gene data show CDR1 as KGHDR and CDR2 as SFDVKD. Trimming took 0 bases from V and 2 from J, leaving 5 bases between them. Written as DNA, the CDR3 is TGTGCCACCAGTGATTTGGGCCTCACAGATACGCAGTATTTT. Translated: CATSDLGLTDTQYF.

This chain connects TRBV27 to TRBJ1-6; weak D call: TRBD1 (5 bases). The CDR3 extends over 17 amino acids. The germline gives CDR1 MNHEY, CDR2 SMNVEV (reference sequence). V was pared by 7 bases and J by 11 bases, with 27 bases between. The CDR3 is CASTSGTGGRGYAPLHF. CDR3 nucleotides: TGTGCCAGCACCTCGGGAACAGGTGGTAGGGGATACGCACCCCTCCACTTT.

This sequence joins TRBV5-1 and TRBJ2-7; tentative D call: TRBD1 (6 bases). CDR1 and CDR2 (germline): SGHRS, YFSETQ. V lost 2 bases and J 0 bases, leaving 15 bases between the germline ends. The CDR3 consists of 16 residues. The CDR3 sequence is CASSLTRTDYSYEQYF. The CDR3 region has the DNA TGCGCCAGCAGCTTAACTAGGACAGATTACTCCTACGAGCAGTACTTC.

The chain couples TRBV29-1 to TRBJ1-2; no reliable D call. Germline values: CDR1 SQVTM, CDR2 ANQGSEA. The CDR3 covers 15 residues. V was pared by 2 bases and J by 3 bases, with 16 bases between. This CDR3 reads CSVESLRAGHYGYTF. DNA for the CDR3: TGCAGCGTTGAAAGTCTTAGGGCAGGCCACTATGGCTACACCTTC. The full variable domain, with the rest looked up from reference TRBV29-1 and TRBJ1-2, is SAVISQKPSRDICQRGTSLTIQCQVDSQVTMMFWYRQQPGQSLTLIATANQGSEATYESGFVIDKFPISRPNLTFSTLTVSNMSPEDSSIYLCSVESLRAGHYGYTFGSGTRLTVV.

This clone was found a few times. The J gene is TRBJ1-5, the V gene TRBV30; TRBD1 might be the D (5 bases). This CDR3 is built from 15 residues. Germline values: CDR1 GTSNPN, CDR2 SVGIG (reference sequence). V was clipped by 1 base and J by 6 bases, with 16 bases between them. In nucleotides, the CDR3 is TGTGCCTGGAGTGCCCCCGGGGCGCCGGGTCAGCCCCAGCATTTT. It encodes CAWSAPGAPGQPQHF.

The chain employs TRBV6-1 and TRBJ1-2; D is unresolved. The germline CDR1 and CDR2 sequences are MNHNS and SASEGT. The length of the CDR3 is 14 residues. The V end was cut by 1 base, the J end by 4 bases, with 10 bases between. The CDR3 sequence: CASSEVATRYGYTF. The DNA of the CDR3 is TGTGCCAGCAGTGAAGTTGCAACCCGCTATGGCTACACCTTC.

V usage is TRBV6-5 and J usage is TRBJ1-2; D is undetermined. With 5 bases removed from V and 0 bases from J, the gap between germline ends came to 10 bases. The CDR3 is 14 residues long. CDR1 MNHEY and CDR2 SVGAGI come from the germline V gene. CDR3 sequence: CASSQQRTNYGYTF. In nucleotides, the CDR3 is TGTGCCAGCAGTCAACAACGAACTAACTATGGCTACACCTTC.

The chain combines TRBV10-1 with TRBJ1-5; D gene uncertain. Germline V CDR1 and CDR2: WNHNN, SYGVQD (reference sequence). Trimming took 3 bases from V and 5 from J, leaving 8 bases between them. This CDR3 has 13 residues. The CDR3 sequence is CASSEGLYQPQHF. CDR3 coding DNA: TGCGCCAGCAGTGAAGGATTATATCAGCCCCAGCATTTT.

In this sample, this clone turned up a few times. The chain couples TRBV30 to TRBJ2-1; the match to TRBD2 covers 12 bases. Germline CDR1 GTSNPN, CDR2 SVGIG (reference sequence). This CDR3 has 19 residues. Unmatched junction bases numbered 15, after V lost 3 bases and J lost 3 bases. The CDR3, as DNA: TGTGCCTGGAGGATCCTAGCGGGGGGGCCGCCCTTAAGCTACAATGAGCAGTTCTTC. It encodes CAWRILAGGPPLSYNEQFF.